The sequence of this T cell receptor beta chain was determined in a study of blood T cell repertoires in COVID-19 (dated by TCRdb to the early 2020s). About the study as a whole: Samples covering the acute and convalescent phases of COVID-19 were provided by collaborators in the United States, Italy and Spain. The prospective study material was composed of cDNA or gDNA derived from T cells, B-cell-depleted T cells, or PBMCs. The dataset comprised deeply sampled blood TCRbeta repertoires from subjects exposed to, actively infected with, or recovered from COVID-19. The repertoires were released in a freely available public database meant as a resource for research on the immune response to SARS-CoV-2. Samples were obtained from the ongoing ImmuneRACE study (first 160 participants) and from 1,254 subjects provided by 6 global collaborators. Sample metadata almost always included a de-identified subject ID, COVID-19 status, age in years and sex. HLA class I and class II types, where available, came from metadata supplied by the sample provider rather than from assay-based typing. Beyond this particular receptor, the publication reports: The amount of clinical and demographic metadata varied by source and participant and was provided uncurated.

TCRbeta CDR3 regions were amplified from genomic DNA using the immunoSEQ Assay, a bias-controlled multiplex PCR. Under the source paper's analysis protocol: The number of nucleated cells in each sample was estimated from the amplification of reference gene primers within the assay. To quantify the absolute abundance of each unique TCRbeta CDR3 rearrangement, sequence reads were collapsed and filtered. For each sample, productive Simpson clonality was calculated as the square root of Simpson's diversity index over productive rearrangements. TCRdb retrieved this table from immuneACCESS and kept in-frame rearrangements only. Not all clones are present; in checked studies, unresolved V genes account for under half, and no reason is known for the remainder. The V and J calls and clone size come from that table; D and trimming were worked out from the DNA. Across this sample there are about 190,000 clones, with around 79% seen only once. Approximately 13% of the sample is held by the ten biggest clonotypes.

The CDR3, cysteine through phenylalanine, is 13 amino acids long. Of all the DNA, just the CDR3 is kept, 39 bases in frame from base 1. CDR1 and CDR2 (MNHEY, SVGAGI) derive from the germline V gene. Comments on this clone: Its target antigen remains unknown. The junction shows a germline mismatch at one end, possibly a read error.

Samples from volunteer blood donors who had recovered from COVID-19 were contributed by a second Seattle source. Whole blood was collected in K2EDTA tubes by collaborating institutions according to the institutions' own protocols. For TCRbeta analysis, collaborators shipped samples as frozen whole blood, isolated PBMCs, or DNA extracted from either of those sample types. This sequence was found in a man aged 50 or older who had recovered from COVID-19. The rearranged chain carries TRBV6-5 and TRBJ2-7; TRBD2 matches 13 bases in the middle. Material: peripheral blood. In nucleotide form, the sequence is TGTGCCAGCAGTAACGGACTAGCGGGAGTCTTGCACTTC. Its protein is CASSNGLAGVLHF.